These 9 T cell receptor beta chains were sequenced from one sample in a study of blood T cells in healthy people across ages. A second PCR, run for roughly 7 to 11 cycles, used a sample-barcoded 5' primer plus a J-beta primer mix. From the 5' RACE reads, TCRdb called clonotypes with MiXCR, one entry per CDR3 protein. The sample yields 1.5 million to 2 million distinct CDR3 sequences, under 30% seen once. The sequencing sample was made of blood. These receptors were obtained from a woman aged 25-40 years in good health.

This chain connects TRBV29-1 to TRBJ1-2; D is unclear. V gave up 3 bases and J gave up 8 bases, with 10 bases separating them. This CDR3 is 11 amino acids long. The germline gives CDR1 SQVTM, CDR2 ANQGSEA. CDR3 in amino acids: CSVDPTRGYTF. CDR3 DNA: TGCAGCGTTGACCCGACTAGGGGCTACACCTTC.

In this sample, this clonotype turned up a few times. The V call is TRBV7-9, the J call TRBJ2-7; 7 bases match TRBD1. V lost 5 bases to trimming and J lost 6 bases; unmatched junction nucleotides: 16. The CDR3 spans 16 residues. Germline CDR1 reads SEHNR; CDR2 reads FQNEAQ (reference sequence). The CDR3 protein is CASSTNRQGVEGEQYF. Written as DNA, the CDR3 is TGTGCCAGCAGCACAAACCGACAGGGAGTGGAAGGCGAGCAGTACTTC.

A few counts support this clonotype. The chain employs TRBV20-1 and TRBJ1-1, with a tentative D call TRBD1 (5 bases). Germline loops: CDR1 DFQATT, CDR2 SNEGSKA (reference sequence). V was clipped by 3 bases and J by 6 bases, with 17 bases between them. The CDR3 runs to 14 residues. CDR3 DNA sequence: TGCAGTGCTAGGGTTCGGGGGTCGAGGGCTGAAGCTTTCTTT. It is translated as CSARVRGSRAEAFF.

This clonotype occurred a few times. The chain combines TRBV10-1 with TRBJ1-2, with 9 positions matching TRBD1. Germline V gene sequence: CDR1 WNHNN, CDR2 SYGVQD (reference sequence). The J segment lost 7 bases and the V segment lost 2 bases, leaving 11 bases of the junction unmatched. The CDR3 sequence is 16 residues long. DNA for the CDR3: TGCGCCAGCAGTGAGACGAAAGGACAGGGGTGGGCTGGCTACACCTTC. It is translated as CASSETKGQGWAGYTF.

This clonotype was counted only a few times. This chain joins TRBV28 and TRBJ2-4, with D possibly TRBD2 on 5 matching bases. This CDR3 is built from 12 residues. V lost 6 bases, J lost 13 bases, and 16 bases lay in between. Germline values: CDR1 MDHEN, CDR2 SYDVKM. The CDR3 sequence: CASSPPGSIQYF. CDR3 DNA sequence: TGTGCCAGCAGCCCACCGGGGAGTATCCAGTACTTC.

About this clonotype: A read error is possible here, since a much larger clone lies one base away. This chain links TRBV7-9 with TRBJ2-1; possibly TRBD2 for D (5 bases). Germline CDR1 reads SEHNR; CDR2 reads FQNEAQ (reference sequence). The CDR3 covers 14 residues. CDR3 DNA: TGTGCCAGCGGCTTTTTGGGAGACGAGGGTGAGCAGTTCTTC. Translated: CASGFLGDEGEQFF.

The chain recombines TRBV27 with TRBJ1-5; no clear D. Trimming removed 5 bases from V and 3 bases from J, with 20 bases in between. In germline, CDR1 is MNHEY, CDR2 SMNVEV (reference sequence). The CDR3 loop spans 17 amino acids. CDR3 protein: CASSSKLTGPYNQPQHF. CDR3 sequence (DNA): TGTGCCAGCAGTAGCAAACTTACCGGGCCCTACAATCAGCCCCAGCATTTT.

This chain links TRBV12-3 or TRBV12-4 with TRBJ2-6, with D unresolved. This CDR3 region has 16 residues. V was trimmed by 6 bases and J by 2 bases, leaving 14 bases between them. CDR3 in amino acids: CASRGNWNAGANVLTF. The DNA for the CDR3 is TGTGCCAGCAGGGGCAACTGGAACGCTGGGGCCAACGTCCTGACTTTC.

This clonotype occurred a few times. The chain couples TRBV20-1 to TRBJ1-5; 11 positions match TRBD1. The CDR3 spans 14 residues. The junction had 3 bases not matched to a gene; V was cut back by 5 bases and J by 3 bases. Germline CDR1 and CDR2: DFQATT and SNEGSKA (reference sequence). The DNA of the CDR3 is TGCAGTGCTGGACAGGGGGCGGACAATCAGCCCCAGCATTTT. The encoded protein is CSAGQGADNQPQHF.